The table lists the clone carrying this TCR beta chain with many counts. This record belongs to a study of neurological immune-mediated disorders. TCRdb used MiXCR to reprocess the 5' RACE reads, holding one entry per CDR3 protein. The data hold about 60,000 distinct CDR3 sequences, with around 4.2% observed a single time. This TCR derives from a man aged 50-60 years with multiple sclerosis. Material: PBMCs.

The CDR3 DNA reads as TGTGCCAGCAGCCATGGGGCTAGCGGGAGTTACGAGCAGTACTTC. It is translated as CASSHGASGSYEQYF. The chain is built from TRBV7-3 and TRBJ2-7; 10 bases align to TRBD2. Germline V gene lookup returns CDR1 SGHTA and CDR2 FQGTGA. There are 15 residues in the CDR3. The junction had 8 bases not matched to a gene; V was cut back by 5 bases and J by 4 bases.